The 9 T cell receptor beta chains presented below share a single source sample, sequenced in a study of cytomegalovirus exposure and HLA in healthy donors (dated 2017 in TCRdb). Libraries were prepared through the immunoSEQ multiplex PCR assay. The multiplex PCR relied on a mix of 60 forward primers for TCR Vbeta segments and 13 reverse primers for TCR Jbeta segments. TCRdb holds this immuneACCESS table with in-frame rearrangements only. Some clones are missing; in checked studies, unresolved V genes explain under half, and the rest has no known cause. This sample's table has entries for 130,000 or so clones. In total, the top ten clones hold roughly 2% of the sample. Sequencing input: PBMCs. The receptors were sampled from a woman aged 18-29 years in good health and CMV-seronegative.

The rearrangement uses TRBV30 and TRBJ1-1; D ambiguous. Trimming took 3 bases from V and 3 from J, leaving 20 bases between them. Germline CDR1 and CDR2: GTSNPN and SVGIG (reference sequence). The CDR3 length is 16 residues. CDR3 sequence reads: CAWRGGWFLEDTEAFF. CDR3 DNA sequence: TGTGCCTGGAGAGGAGGGTGGTTTCTCGAGGACACTGAAGCTTTCTTT.

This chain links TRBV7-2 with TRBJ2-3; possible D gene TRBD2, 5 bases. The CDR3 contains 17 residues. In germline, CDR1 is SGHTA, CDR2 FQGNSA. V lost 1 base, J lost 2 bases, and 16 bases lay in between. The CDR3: CASSLGRSRTPTDTQYF. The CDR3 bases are TGTGCCAGCAGCTTAGGAAGGTCCAGGACTCCCACAGATACGCAGTATTTT. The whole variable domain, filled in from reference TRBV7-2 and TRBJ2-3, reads GAGVSQSPSNKVTEKGKDVELRCDPISGHTALYWYRQSLGQGLEFLIYFQGNSAPDKSGLPSDRFSAERTGGSVSTLTIQRTQQEDSAVYLCASSLGRSRTPTDTQYFGPGTRLTVL.

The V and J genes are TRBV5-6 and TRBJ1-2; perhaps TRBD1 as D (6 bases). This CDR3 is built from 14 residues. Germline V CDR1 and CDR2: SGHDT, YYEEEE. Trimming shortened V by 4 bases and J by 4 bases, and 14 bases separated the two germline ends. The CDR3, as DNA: TGTGCCAGCAGCCCAGCGGGGGCCTCCTATGGCTACACCTTC. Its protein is CASSPAGASYGYTF.

CDR3: CASNPSRTSARGDEQFF. The CDR3 bases are TGTGCCAGCAACCCGAGCCGGACTAGCGCCAGGGGGGATGAGCAGTTCTTC. The chain employs TRBV2 and TRBJ2-1, with TRBD2 matching 9 bases. CDR1 SNHLY and CDR2 FYNNEI come from the germline V gene. Trimming took 7 bases from V and 8 from J; bases not matched to a gene: 18. This CDR3 is 17 amino acids long.

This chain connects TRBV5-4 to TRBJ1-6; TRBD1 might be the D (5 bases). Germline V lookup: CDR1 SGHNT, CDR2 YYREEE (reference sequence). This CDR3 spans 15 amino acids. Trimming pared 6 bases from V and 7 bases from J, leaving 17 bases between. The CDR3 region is CASKVDRTRNSPLHF. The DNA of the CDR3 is TGTGCCAGCAAGGTCGACAGAACAAGGAATTCACCCCTCCACTTT.

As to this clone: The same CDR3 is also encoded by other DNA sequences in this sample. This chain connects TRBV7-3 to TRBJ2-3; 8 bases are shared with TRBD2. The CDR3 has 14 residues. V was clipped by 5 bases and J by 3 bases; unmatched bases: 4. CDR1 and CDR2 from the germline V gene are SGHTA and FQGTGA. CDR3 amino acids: CASSPGLETDTQYF. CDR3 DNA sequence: TGTGCCAGCAGCCCGGGACTAGAAACAGATACGCAGTATTTT. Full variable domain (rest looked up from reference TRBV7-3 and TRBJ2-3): GAGVSQTPSNKVTEKGKYVELRCDPISGHTALYWYRQSLGQGPEFLIYFQGTGAADDSGLPNDRFFAVRPEGSVSTLKIQRTERGDSAVYLCASSPGLETDTQYFGPGTRLTVL.

CDR3 bases: TGTGCCAGCACCCCCCGCGGTCGTGAAAGGGGGACCCAGTACTTC. The encoded protein is CASTPRGRERGTQYF. V and J are TRBV7-2 and TRBJ2-5; a weak D match, TRBD1 (5 bases). Trimming pared 7 bases from V and 7 bases from J, leaving 22 bases between. Germline V lookup: CDR1 SGHTA, CDR2 FQGNSA. The CDR3 spans 15 residues.

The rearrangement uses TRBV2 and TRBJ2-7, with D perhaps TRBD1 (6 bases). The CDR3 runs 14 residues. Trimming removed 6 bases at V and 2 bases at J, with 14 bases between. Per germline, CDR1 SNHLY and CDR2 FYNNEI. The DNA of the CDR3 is TGTGCCAGCAGGGGTTGGCAGGGGACCTACGAGCAGTACTTC. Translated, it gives CASRGWQGTYEQYF.

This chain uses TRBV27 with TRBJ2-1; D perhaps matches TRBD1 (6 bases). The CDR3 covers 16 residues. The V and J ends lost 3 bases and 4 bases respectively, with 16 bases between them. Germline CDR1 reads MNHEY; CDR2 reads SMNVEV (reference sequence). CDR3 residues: CASSFGVGAEYNEQFF. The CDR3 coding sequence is TGTGCCAGCAGTTTTGGTGTGGGGGCGGAGTACAATGAGCAGTTCTTC.